Reported below is one TCR beta chain. The clone's antigen remains unknown. No base quality information exists; no much larger clone differs at one position. The data derive from a study of shared clonotypes between healthy human individuals (dated by TCRdb to the early 2020s). Background on the whole study: Three men and two women, aged 18 to 49 years, made up the cohort. The study deeply sequenced blood TCR repertoires of about 5 healthy adults to estimate repertoire size and the extent of clonotype sharing between individuals. Between about 0.94 and 8.9 billion PBMCs per donor were obtained by leukapheresis. For each donor, three plates each were used for CD4 naive and CD4 memory, two plates were used for CD8 naive, and one plate was used for CD8 memory. Different laboratories and diverse techniques were used to prepare libraries and sequence TCR repertoires, to increase sequencing depth and limit assay-specific biases.

Donors were healthy HIV-negative adults with no recently reported acute infections or vaccinations. Only Caucasian adults living in Nashville, Tennessee, USA were represented among the donors. CD4+ T cells were enriched through magnetic negative selection, after which naive cells were positively selected on CD45RA and the remaining negative fraction served as the memory subset. Blood was collected by leukapheresis, and PBMCs were isolated by Ficoll-Histopaque density gradient centrifugation and then cryopreserved in liquid nitrogen vapor phase. Analytical flow cytometry was used to check the purity and quantity of each magnetically sorted T cell population. Genomic DNA was isolated from each sorted fraction and quantified by UV absorbance on a Nanodrop 2000c. What the authors observed across the whole study: Approximately 5% of naive CD4, 3.5% of naive CD8, around 2.3% of memory CD4, and approximately 0.4% of memory CD8 clonotypes were shared across a few donors. Rarefaction of sorted-subset datasets indicated incomplete sequencing despite the large sequencing depth. Higher generation probabilities were observed for clonotypes shared by all four sorted-subset donors than for non-shared clonotypes. Naive subsets generally had larger estimated clonotype richness than memory subsets. Based on pairwise subsampling, the degree of clonotype sharing among donors was expected to be affected by sequencing depth. The small number of donors limited the genetic and exposure-history diversity represented. Sampling was restricted to blood, and TCR repertoires in tissue are likely to differ from TCR repertoires in blood.

The CDR3 sequence holds 19 residues, the cysteine and phenylalanine included. The entry retains the CDR3 DNA only, 57 bases that are in frame from base 1. V ends up 7 bases short and J 0 bases short, with an unmatched junction base count of 16. TCR CDR3 regions were amplified from genomic DNA by multiplex PCR using the deep immunoSEQ assay. For each cell subset, the extracted genomic DNA was distributed evenly across all wells of several immunoSEQ 96-well plates, and each plate served as one replicate. For sorted subsets, each replicate PCR was loaded with around 200 ng genomic DNA, equivalent to 25,000 to 35,000 T cell genomes. The purified libraries were quantified using a Qubit 3.0 fluorometer, sized with a Bioanalyzer 2100, and then quantified again using the KAPA Library Quantification kit. Each immunoSEQ 96-well plate was sequenced on its own single-read 150-cycle Illumina NextSeq 550 flow cell. Under the source paper's analysis protocol: Because the immunoSEQ output included only junctional sequences and no quality scores, the filtering could not be the same as the filtering used for full-length reads. To assign V/J genes and CDR3, sequences were annotated against IMGT germline references using PyIR, a Python wrapper for IgBLAST v1.9. Any read was removed if the V/J assignment was weak (E-value above 1e-6), the CDR3 was missing, or the read contained stop codons, out-of-frame junctions, or ambiguous translated residues. V3J clonotypes were defined as sequences sharing the same inferred V gene, J gene, and CDR3 amino acid sequence. The percentage overlap between two repertoires was calculated by dividing the number of shared unique clonotypes by the size of the smaller repertoire. Richness of each repertoire was evaluated using RTK rarefaction, the Chao1 estimator, and Recon v2.1 estimates of unobserved clonotypes. Generation probabilities were computed with OLGA for all TCRbeta clonotypes obtained by the gDNA method from several donors. Not all clones reach the TCRdb copy of this immuneACCESS table, which keeps in-frame sequences only. Checked studies attribute under half of the gap to unresolved V genes and leave the rest unexplained. V, J and clone size derive from that table, while D and trimming were established from the DNA sequence. The sample profile shows a few million clones; 93% of them were found once. 0.35% to 0.5% of the sample is in the top ten clones.

The sequence joins TRBV5-3 to TRBJ1-4; TRBD1 fits 9 bases in the junction. TRBV5-3 is an ORF; its function is uncertain. The specimen sequenced was naive CD4+ T cells from PBMCs. The meaning of the sample's cell subset or site label: CD45RA+ positively selected. The receptor was isolated from a man between 18 and 35 years old in good health. Some clones in this sample may be carry-over from other donors' samples. CDR3 loop: CARPPLGRDRDATNEKLFF. The nucleotides are TGTGCCAGACCGCCCTTAGGACGGGACAGGGATGCAACTAATGAAAAACTGTTTTTT.